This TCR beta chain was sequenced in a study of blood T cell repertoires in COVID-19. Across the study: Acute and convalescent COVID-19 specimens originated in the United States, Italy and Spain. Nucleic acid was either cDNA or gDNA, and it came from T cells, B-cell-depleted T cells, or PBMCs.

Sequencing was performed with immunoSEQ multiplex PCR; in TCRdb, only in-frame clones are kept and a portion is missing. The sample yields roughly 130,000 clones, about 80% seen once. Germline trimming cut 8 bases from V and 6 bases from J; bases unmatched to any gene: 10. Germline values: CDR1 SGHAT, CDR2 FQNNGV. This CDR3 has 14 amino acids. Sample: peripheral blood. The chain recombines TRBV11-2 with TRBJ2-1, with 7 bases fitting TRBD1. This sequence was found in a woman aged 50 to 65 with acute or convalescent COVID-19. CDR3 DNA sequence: TGTGCCAGCCGCGGACAGGAATCTGGCAATGAGCAGTTCTTC. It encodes CASRGQESGNEQFF.